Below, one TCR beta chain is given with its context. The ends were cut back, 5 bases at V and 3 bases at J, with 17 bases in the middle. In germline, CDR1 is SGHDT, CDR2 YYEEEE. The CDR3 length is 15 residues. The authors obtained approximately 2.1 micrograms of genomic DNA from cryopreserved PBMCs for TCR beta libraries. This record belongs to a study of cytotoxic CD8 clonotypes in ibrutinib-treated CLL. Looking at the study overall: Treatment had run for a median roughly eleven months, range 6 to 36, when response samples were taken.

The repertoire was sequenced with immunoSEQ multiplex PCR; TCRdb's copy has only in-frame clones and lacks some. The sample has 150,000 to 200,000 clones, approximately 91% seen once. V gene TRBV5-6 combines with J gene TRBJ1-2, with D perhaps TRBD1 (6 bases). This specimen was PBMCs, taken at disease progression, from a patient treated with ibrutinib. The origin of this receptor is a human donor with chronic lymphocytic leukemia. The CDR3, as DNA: TGTGCCAGCAGGCAAACAGGGAGGATAGACTATGGCTACACCTTC. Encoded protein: CASRQTGRIDYGYTF.